This TCR beta chain was captured in a study of tumor-infiltrating lymphocytes in primary liver carcinoma. Background on the study: Patients were men and women aged 30 to 69 years.

Germline CDR1 and CDR2: DFQATT and SNEGSKA (reference sequence). V was trimmed by 6 bases and J by 5 bases, leaving 10 bases between them. CDR3 length equals 11 residues. Blood RNA originated from unsorted whole blood, with germline DNA additionally extracted. What was collected before surgery was 3.5 to 5 milliliters of peripheral blood. This clonotype is a singleton in its sample. Synthesis of TCR beta cDNA was carried out from around 500 ng total RNA with a constant-region primer. The TCR beta library was amplified through three nested multiplex PCR rounds in a modified ARM-PCR procedure. TRBV1-TRBV30 forward primers and a C-beta reverse primer were used in the first two PCR rounds, which each ran for nine to ten cycles. From the multiplex PCR reads, TCRdb called clonotypes with MiXCR, one entry per CDR3 protein. The sample yields 300,000 to 350,000 distinct CDR3 sequences, less than 65% seen once.

Sequencing used peripheral blood. The receptor's source is a man between 40 and 49 years old with primary liver carcinoma and hepatitis B virus infection. This chain uses TRBV20-1 with TRBJ2-5; no definite D call. The CDR3 region has the DNA TGCAGTGCGAAACTTCTGGAGACCCAGTACTTC. Its protein product is CSAKLLETQYF.